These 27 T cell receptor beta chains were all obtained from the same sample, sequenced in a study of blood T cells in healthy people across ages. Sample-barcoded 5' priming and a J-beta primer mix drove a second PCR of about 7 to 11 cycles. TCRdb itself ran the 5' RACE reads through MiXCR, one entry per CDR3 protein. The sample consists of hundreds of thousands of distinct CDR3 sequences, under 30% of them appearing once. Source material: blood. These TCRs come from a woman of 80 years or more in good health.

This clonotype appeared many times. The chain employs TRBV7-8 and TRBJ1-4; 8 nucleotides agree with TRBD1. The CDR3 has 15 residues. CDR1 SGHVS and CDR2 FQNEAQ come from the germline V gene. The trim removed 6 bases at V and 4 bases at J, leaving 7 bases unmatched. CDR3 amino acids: CASSFRGQGNEKLFF. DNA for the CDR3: TGTGCCAGCAGTTTTCGCGGACAGGGTAATGAAAAACTGTTTTTT. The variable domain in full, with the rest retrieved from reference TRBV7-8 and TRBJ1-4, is GAGVSQSPRYKVAKRGQDVALRCDPISGHVSLFWYQQALGQGPEFLTYFQNEAQLDKSGLPSDRFFAERPEGSVSTLKIQRTQQEDSAVYLCASSFRGQGNEKLFFGSGTQLSVL.

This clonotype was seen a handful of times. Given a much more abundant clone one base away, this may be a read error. This chain's CDR3 is CASNRYQQGGEQFF. CDR3 coding DNA: TGTGCCAGCAACCGTTATCAGCAGGGTGGTGAGCAGTTCTTC. The V gene is TRBV27, the J gene TRBJ2-1, with D possibly TRBD1 on 5 matching bases. Germline CDR1 is MNHEY and CDR2 is SMNVEV (reference sequence). This CDR3 region has 14 residues. Trimming shortened V by 7 bases and J by 9 bases, and 19 bases separated the two germline ends.

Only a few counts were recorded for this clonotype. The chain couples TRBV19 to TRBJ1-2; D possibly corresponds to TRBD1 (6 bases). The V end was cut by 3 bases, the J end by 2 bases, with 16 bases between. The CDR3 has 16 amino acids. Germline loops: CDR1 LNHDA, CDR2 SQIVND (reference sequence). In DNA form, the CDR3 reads TGTGCCAGTAGTATTGGGGGGCGCGCACGCAACTATGGCTACACCTTC. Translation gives CASSIGGRARNYGYTF.

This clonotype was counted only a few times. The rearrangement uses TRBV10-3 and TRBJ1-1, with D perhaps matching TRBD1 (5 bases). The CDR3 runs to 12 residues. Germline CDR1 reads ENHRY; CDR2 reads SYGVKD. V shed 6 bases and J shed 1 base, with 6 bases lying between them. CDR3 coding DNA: TGTGCCATCAGAGGACAGAACACTGAAGCTTTCTTT. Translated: CAIRGQNTEAFF.

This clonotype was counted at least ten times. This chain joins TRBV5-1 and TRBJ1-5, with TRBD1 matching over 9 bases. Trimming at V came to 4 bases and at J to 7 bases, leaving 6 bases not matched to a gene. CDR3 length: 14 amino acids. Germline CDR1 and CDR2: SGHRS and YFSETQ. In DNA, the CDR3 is TGCGCCAGCAGCCTGGGGACAGGGATACAGCCCCAGCATTTT. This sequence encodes CASSLGTGIQPQHF.

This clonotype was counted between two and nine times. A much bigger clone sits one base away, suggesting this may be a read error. The DNA for the CDR3 is TGCGCCAGCAGCTTGAACGGGGGCCCCGGTTATGAGCAGTACTTC. It translates to CASSLNGGPGYEQYF. The V and J genes are TRBV5-1 and TRBJ2-7, with D possibly being TRBD1 or TRBD2 (6 bases each). The CDR3 covers 15 residues. Trimming pared 1 base from V and 7 bases from J, leaving 18 bases between. Germline V gene sequence: CDR1 SGHRS, CDR2 YFSETQ.

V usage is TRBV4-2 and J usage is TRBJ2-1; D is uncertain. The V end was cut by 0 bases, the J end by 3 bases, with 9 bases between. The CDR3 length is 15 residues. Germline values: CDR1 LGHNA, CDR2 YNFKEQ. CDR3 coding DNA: TGTGCCAGCAGCCAAGATCGAGGAAACTACAATGAGCAGTTCTTC. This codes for CASSQDRGNYNEQFF.

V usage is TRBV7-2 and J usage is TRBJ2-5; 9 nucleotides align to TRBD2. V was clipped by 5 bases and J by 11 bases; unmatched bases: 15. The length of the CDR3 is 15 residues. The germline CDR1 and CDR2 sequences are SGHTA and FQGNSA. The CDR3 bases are TGTGCCAGCAGCCCGCGGACTAGCGCCACCGGGGAGCAGTACTTC. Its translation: CASSPRTSATGEQYF.

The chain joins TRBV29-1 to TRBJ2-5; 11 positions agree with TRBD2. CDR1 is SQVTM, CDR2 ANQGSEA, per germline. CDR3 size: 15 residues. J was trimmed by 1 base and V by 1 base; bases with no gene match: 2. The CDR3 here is CSVEVAGGTQETQYF. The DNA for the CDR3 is TGCAGCGTTGAAGTAGCGGGAGGGACCCAAGAGACCCAGTACTTC.

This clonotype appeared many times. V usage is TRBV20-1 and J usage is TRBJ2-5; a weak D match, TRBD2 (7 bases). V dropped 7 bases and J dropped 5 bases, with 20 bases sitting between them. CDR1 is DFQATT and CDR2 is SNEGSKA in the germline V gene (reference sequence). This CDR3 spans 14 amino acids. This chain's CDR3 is CSEQKAGAGETQYF. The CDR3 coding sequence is TGCAGTGAACAAAAGGCGGGGGCGGGCGAGACCCAGTACTTC.

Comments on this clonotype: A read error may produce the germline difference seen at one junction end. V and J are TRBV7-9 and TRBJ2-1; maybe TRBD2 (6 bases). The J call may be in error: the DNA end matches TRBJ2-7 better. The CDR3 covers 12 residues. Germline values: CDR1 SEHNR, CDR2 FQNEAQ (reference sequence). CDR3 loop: CAGSFGLLEQYF. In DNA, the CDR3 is TGTGCCGGCAGCTTCGGACTACTCGAGCAGTACTTC.

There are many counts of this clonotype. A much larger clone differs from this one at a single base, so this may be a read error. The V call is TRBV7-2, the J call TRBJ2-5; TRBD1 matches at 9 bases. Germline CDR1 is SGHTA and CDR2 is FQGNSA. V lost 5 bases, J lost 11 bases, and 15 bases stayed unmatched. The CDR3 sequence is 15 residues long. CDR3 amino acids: CASSTRTGAYNEQYF. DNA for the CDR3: TGTGCCAGCAGCACCCGGACAGGGGCATACAATGAGCAGTACTTC.

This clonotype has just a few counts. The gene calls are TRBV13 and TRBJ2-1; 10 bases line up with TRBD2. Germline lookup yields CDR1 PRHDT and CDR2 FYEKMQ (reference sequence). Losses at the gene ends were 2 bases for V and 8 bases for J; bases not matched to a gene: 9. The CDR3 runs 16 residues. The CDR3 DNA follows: TGTGCCAGCAGCTTAATTCGAGCGGGGGGGCCGTATGAGCAGTTCTTC. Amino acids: CASSLIRAGGPYEQFF.

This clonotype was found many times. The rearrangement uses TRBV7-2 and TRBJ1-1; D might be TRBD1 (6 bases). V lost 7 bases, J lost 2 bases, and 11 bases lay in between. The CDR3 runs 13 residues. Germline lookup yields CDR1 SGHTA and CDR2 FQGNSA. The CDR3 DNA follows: TGTGCCAGCAAAGGGACATCCAACACTGAAGCTTTCTTT. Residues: CASKGTSNTEAFF. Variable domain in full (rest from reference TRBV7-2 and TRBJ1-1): GAGVSQSPSNKVTEKGKDVELRCDPISGHTALYWYRQSLGQGLEFLIYFQGNSAPDKSGLPSDRFSAERTGGSVSTLTIQRTQQEDSAVYLCASKGTSNTEAFFGQGTRLTVV.

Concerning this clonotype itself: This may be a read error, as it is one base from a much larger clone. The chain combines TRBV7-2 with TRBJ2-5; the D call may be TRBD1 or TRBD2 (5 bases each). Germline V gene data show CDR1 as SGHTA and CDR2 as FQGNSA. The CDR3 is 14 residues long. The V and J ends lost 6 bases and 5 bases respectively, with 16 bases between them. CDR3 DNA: TGTGCCAGCAGAGGGACGGCGAATTGGGAGACCCAGTACTTC. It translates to CASRGTANWETQYF.

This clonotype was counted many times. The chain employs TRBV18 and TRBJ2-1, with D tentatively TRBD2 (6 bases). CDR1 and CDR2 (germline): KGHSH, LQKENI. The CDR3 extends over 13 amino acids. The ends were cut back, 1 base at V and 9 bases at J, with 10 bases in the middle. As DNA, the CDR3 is TGTGCCAGCTCACCACGACTAGATAGTGAGCAGTTCTTC. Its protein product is CASSPRLDSEQFF.

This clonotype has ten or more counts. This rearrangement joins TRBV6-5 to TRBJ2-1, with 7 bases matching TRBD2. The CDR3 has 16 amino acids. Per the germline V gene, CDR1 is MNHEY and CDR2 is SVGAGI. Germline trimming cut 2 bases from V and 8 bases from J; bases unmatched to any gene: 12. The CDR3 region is CASSYRRFGGRDEQFF. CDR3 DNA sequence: TGTGCCAGCAGTTACAGGAGGTTCGGGGGGAGAGATGAGCAGTTCTTC.

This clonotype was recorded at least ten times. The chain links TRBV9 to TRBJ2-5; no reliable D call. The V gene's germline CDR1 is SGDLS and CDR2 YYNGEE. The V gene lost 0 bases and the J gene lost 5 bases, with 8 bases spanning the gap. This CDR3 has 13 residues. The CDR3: CASSVETGETQYF. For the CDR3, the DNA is TGTGCCAGCAGCGTAGAAACGGGCGAGACCCAGTACTTC.

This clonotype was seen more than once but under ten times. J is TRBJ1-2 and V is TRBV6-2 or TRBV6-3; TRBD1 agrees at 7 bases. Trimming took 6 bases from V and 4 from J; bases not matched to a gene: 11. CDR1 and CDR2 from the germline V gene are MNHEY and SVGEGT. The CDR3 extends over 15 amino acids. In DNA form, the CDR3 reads TGTGCCAGCAGCAGGGACAGCTCAGCCTCCTATGGCTACACCTTC. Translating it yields CASSRDSSASYGYTF.

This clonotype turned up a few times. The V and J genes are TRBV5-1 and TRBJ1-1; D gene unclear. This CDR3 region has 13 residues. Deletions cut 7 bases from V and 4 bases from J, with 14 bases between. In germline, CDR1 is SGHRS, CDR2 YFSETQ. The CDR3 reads CASLKNPGTEAFF. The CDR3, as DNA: TGCGCCAGCCTAAAAAATCCCGGCACTGAAGCTTTCTTT.

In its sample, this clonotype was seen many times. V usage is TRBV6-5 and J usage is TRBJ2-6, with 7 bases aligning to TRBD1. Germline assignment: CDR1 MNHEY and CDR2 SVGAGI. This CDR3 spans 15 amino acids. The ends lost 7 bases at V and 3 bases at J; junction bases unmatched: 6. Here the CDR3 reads CASTNDRVGANVLTF. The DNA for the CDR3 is TGTGCCAGCACCAACGACAGGGTTGGGGCCAACGTCCTGACTTTC.

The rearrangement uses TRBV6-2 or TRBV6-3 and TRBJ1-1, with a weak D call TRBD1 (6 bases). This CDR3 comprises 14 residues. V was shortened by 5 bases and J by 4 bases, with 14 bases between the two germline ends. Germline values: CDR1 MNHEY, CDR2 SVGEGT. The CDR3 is CASSRLFRGTEAFF. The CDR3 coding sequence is TGTGCCAGCAGTCGCCTTTTCAGGGGCACTGAAGCTTTCTTT.

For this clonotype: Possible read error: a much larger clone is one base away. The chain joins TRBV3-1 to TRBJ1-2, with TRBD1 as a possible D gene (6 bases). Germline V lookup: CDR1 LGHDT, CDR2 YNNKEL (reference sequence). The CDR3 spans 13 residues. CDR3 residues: CANSRLQGDGYTF. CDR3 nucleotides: TGTGCCAACAGCCGACTACAGGGCGATGGCTACACCTTC.

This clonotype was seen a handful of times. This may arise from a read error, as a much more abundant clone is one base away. In nucleotides, the CDR3 is TGTGCCAGCGGCCCTCGGGGGACAGGGGCGCGGGGCTATGGCTACACCTTC. Amino acids: CASGPRGTGARGYGYTF. The chain is built from TRBV7-2 and TRBJ1-2; 10 bases match TRBD1. Germline V gene data show CDR1 as SGHTA and CDR2 as FQGNSA. V was pared by 8 bases and J by 4 bases, with 16 bases of the junction left unmatched. The CDR3 length is 17 residues.

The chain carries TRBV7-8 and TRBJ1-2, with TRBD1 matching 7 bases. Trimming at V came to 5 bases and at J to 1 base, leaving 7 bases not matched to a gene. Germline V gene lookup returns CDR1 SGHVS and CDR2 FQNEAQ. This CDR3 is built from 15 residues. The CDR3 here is CASSPMTGLNYGYTF. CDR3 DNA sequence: TGTGCCAGCAGCCCAATGACAGGGCTTAACTATGGCTACACCTTC.

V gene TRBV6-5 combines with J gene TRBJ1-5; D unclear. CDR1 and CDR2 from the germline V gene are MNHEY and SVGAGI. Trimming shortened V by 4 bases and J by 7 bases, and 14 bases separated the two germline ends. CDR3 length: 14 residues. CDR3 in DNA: TGTGCCAGCAGTTCCCCGCCGGGAAACCAGCCCCAGCATTTT. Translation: CASSSPPGNQPQHF.

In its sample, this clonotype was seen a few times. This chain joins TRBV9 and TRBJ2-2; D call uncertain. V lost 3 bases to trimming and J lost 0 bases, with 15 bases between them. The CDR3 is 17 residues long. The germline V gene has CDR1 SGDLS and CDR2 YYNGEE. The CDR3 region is CASSGLYLGPNTGELFF. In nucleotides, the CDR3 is TGTGCCAGCAGCGGCCTTTATCTAGGGCCGAACACCGGGGAGCTGTTTTTT.